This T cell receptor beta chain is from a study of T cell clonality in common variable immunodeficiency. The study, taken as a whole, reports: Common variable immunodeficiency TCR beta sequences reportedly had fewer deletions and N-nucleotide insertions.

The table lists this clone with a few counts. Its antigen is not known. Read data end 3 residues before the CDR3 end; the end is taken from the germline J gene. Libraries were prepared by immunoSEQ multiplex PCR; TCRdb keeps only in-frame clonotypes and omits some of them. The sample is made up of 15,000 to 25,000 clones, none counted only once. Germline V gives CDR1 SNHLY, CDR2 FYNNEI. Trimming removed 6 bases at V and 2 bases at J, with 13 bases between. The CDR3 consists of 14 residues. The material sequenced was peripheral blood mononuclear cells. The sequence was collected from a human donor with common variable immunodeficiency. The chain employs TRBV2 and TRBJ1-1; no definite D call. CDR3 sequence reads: CASSRQGINTEAFF. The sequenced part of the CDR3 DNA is TGTGCCAGCAGCAGACAAGGCATCAACACTGAA.